This T cell receptor beta chain is drawn from a study of T cells after yellow fever vaccination. Study results and limitations: A large majority of primary-vaccination clones showed up again after the booster (96% CD4, 85% to 90% CD8).

The germline gives CDR1 ENHRY, CDR2 SYGVKD. The CDR3 length is 12 residues. V was cut by 2 bases and J by 5 bases, with 6 bases left in between. In TCRdb, the 5' RACE reads were re-called with MiXCR into one record per CDR3 protein. Among some 300,000 distinct CDR3 sequences, roughly 7.5% were seen once, and the ten largest hold 17%. This clonotype was seen a handful of times. The antigen remains unidentified. This TCR derives from a man younger than 30 who received the YFV17D yellow fever vaccine. The starting material was PBMCs, obtained more than 40 days after the first yellow fever vaccination. The rearrangement links TRBV10-3 to TRBJ1-2; no firm D call. The CDR3 here is CAISEGKYGYTF. Written as DNA, the CDR3 is TGTGCCATCAGTGAGGGAAAGTATGGCTACACCTTC.